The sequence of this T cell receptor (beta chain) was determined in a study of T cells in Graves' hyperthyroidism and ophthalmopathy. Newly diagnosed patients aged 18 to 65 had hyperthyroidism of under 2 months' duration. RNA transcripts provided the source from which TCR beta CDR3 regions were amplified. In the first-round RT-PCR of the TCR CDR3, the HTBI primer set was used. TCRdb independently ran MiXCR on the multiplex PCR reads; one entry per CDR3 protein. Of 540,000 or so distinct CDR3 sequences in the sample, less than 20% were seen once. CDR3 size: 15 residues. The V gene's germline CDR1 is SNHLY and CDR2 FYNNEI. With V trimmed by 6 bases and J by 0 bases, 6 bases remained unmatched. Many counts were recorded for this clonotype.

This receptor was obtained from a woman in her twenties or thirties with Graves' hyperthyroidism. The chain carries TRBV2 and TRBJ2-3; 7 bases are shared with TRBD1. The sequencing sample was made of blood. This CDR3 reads CASRVGTDSTDTQYF. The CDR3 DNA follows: TGTGCCAGCAGGGTCGGGACAGACAGCACAGATACGCAGTATTTT.